This record concerns one T cell receptor beta chain sequence. V lost 4 bases, J lost 0 bases, and 2 bases stayed unmatched. The CDR3 totals 15 residues. Germline V lookup: CDR1 SGHNT, CDR2 YYREEE (reference sequence). Assay used: immunoSEQ multiplex PCR; TCRdb lists only in-frame clones, some missing. The sample consists of over 90,000 clones, 70% to 90% of them appearing once. This specimen belongs to a study of blood T cell repertoires in COVID-19. Study overall: COVID-19 samples collected from the United States, Italy and Spain covered acute and convalescent phases. PBMCs, B-cell-depleted T cells, or T cells were the source of the cDNA or gDNA that made up the material.

The receptor was isolated from a man in his fifties or sixties with active COVID-19. The gene calls are TRBV5-4 and TRBJ2-2; 8 bases fit TRBD2. What was sequenced was peripheral blood. The CDR3 sequence is CASSRGGANTGELFF. The CDR3 DNA is TGTGCCAGCAGCCGGGGGGGCGCGAACACCGGGGAGCTGTTTTTT.